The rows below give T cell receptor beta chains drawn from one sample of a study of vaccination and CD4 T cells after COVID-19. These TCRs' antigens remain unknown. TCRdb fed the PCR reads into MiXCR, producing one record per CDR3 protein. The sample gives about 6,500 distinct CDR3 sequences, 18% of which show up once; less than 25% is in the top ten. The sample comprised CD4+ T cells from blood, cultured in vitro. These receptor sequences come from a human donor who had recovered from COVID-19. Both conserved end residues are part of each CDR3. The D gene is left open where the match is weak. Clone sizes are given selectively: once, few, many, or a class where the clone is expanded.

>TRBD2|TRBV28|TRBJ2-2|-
CASRPPGRGLAGAGELFF
TGTGCCAGCAGGCCCCCGGGCAGAGGACTAGCGGGAGCCGGGGAGCTGTTTTTT
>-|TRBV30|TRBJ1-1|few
CAWSFSGHNTEAFF
TGTGCCTGGAGTTTCTCGGGGCACAACACTGAAGCTTTCTTT
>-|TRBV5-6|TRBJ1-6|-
CASSLGQYNSPLHF
TGTGCCAGCAGCTTAGGACAGTATAATTCACCCCTCCACTTT
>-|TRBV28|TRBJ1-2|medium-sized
CASRTGTAYGYTF
TGTGCCAGCAGAACCGGGACGGCTTATGGCTACACCTTC
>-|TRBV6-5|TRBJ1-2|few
CASSYDFGGESYTF
TGTGCCAGCAGTTACGATTTCGGGGGCGAAAGCTACACCTTC
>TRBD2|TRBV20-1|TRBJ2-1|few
CSARPWTSGGVYNEQFF
TGCAGTGCTAGACCTTGGACTAGCGGGGGGGTCTACAATGAGCAGTTCTTC
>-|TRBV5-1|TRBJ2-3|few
CASSLEDKATDTQYF
TGCGCCAGCAGCTTGGAGGATAAGGCCACAGATACGCAGTATTTT
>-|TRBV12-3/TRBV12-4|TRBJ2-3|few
CATGDTLLTDTQYF
TGTGCCACGGGAGACACTCTCCTTACAGATACGCAGTATTTT
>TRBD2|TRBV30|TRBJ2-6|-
CAWSRGLAPGANVLTF
TGTGCCTGGAGCAGAGGACTAGCCCCTGGGGCCAACGTCCTGACTTTC
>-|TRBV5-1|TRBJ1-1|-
CASSWSGATMGNTEAFF
TGCGCCAGCAGCTGGTCAGGGGCCACAATGGGAAACACTGAAGCTTTCTTT
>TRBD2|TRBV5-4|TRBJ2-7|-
CASSSIDGGGYEQYF
TGTGCCAGCAGCTCCATTGACGGGGGGGGCTACGAGCAGTACTTC
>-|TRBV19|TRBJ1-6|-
CASSSWREIGSPLHF
TGTGCCAGTAGTTCGTGGAGGGAAATAGGATCACCCCTCCACTTT
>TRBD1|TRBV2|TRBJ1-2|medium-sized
CASSENRDRGYTF
TGTGCCAGCAGTGAGAACAGGGACAGAGGCTACACCTTC
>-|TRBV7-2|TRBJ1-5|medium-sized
CASSLASGAKQPQHF
TGTGCCAGCAGCTTAGCGTCAGGGGCGAAGCAGCCCCAGCATTTT
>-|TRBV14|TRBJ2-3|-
CASSQRRPGRTDTQYF
TGTGCCAGCAGCCAACGACGGCCCGGTAGGACAGATACGCAGTATTTT
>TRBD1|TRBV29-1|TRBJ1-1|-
CSVNRGYHTEAFF
TGCAGCGTGAACAGGGGGTACCACACTGAAGCTTTCTTT
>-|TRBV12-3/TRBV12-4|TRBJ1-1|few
CASSLGTPTEAFF
TGTGCCAGCAGTCTAGGGACTCCAACTGAAGCTTTCTTT
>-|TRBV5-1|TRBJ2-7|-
CASNVGPSESEQYF
TGCGCCAGCAACGTAGGTCCTAGCGAGAGCGAGCAGTACTTC